A selection of T cell receptor beta chains follows, all from one sample in a study of T cells in Graves' hyperthyroidism and ophthalmopathy. TCRdb reprocessed the multiplex PCR reads with MiXCR, giving one entry per CDR3 protein. The table has some 620,000 distinct CDR3 sequences, about 16% seen once. Sequencing was performed on blood. The receptors were gathered from a woman in her 30s with Graves' hyperthyroidism. Both conserved end residues are part of each CDR3. The D gene is left open where the match is weak. Expanded clones are given a class, and other clones once, few, many or no size at all.

clone size	D gene	V gene	J gene	CDR3 protein	CDR3 DNA
NA	TRBD2	TRBV19	TRBJ2-1	CASSIRFGLAGGPRDYNEQFF	TGTGCCAGTAGTATAAGGTTTGGGCTAGCGGGAGGGCCCAGGGACTACAATGAGCAGTTCTTC
NA	TRBD1	TRBV6-9	TRBJ2-7	CASSYPQTGDYEQYF	TGTGCCAGCAGTTACCCGCAGACAGGGGACTACGAGCAGTACTTC
many	TRBD2	TRBV20-1	TRBJ2-3	CSAGLAGGHSTDTQYF	TGCAGTGCGGGACTAGCGGGAGGGCATAGCACAGATACGCAGTATTTT
many	TRBD2	TRBV7-8	TRBJ2-3	CASSTSRRGRATDTQYF	TGTGCCAGCAGTACTAGTCGGCGAGGGAGGGCTACAGATACGCAGTATTTT
many	NA	TRBV20-1	TRBJ1-1	CSARAPREATEAFF	TGCAGTGCTAGAGCACCCAGGGAGGCCACTGAAGCTTTCTTT
NA	TRBD2	TRBV20-1	TRBJ2-7	CSATGTSGSRSYEQYF	TGCAGTGCTACCGGAACTAGCGGGAGCCGATCCTACGAGCAGTACTTC
NA	NA	TRBV6-1	TRBJ1-3	CASTPSGVGNTIYF	TGTGCCAGCACCCCATCGGGGGTCGGAAACACCATATATTTT
many	TRBD1	TRBV28	TRBJ2-7	CASSLTGGSSYEQYF	TGTGCCAGCAGTCTAACAGGGGGGAGCTCCTACGAGCAGTACTTC
many	NA	TRBV28	TRBJ1-5	CASSSVRQPQHF	TGTGCCAGCAGTTCCGTGAGACAGCCCCAGCATTTT
many	TRBD2	TRBV30	TRBJ2-3	CAWDSTSGSADTQYF	TGTGCCTGGGACTCCACTAGCGGGAGTGCAGATACGCAGTATTTT
many	NA	TRBV11-2	TRBJ1-5	CASSLGAGANQPQHF	TGTGCCAGCAGCTTAGGGGCAGGGGCTAATCAGCCCCAGCATTTT
many	NA	TRBV6-2/TRBV6-3	TRBJ2-2	CASSYRQGGRTGELFF	TGTGCCAGCAGTTACCGGCAGGGCGGGCGCACCGGGGAGCTGTTTTTT
many	TRBD2	TRBV30	TRBJ2-7	CAWSRGSSYEQYF	TGTGCCTGGAGCCGCGGGAGCTCCTACGAGCAGTACTTC
many	NA	TRBV5-1	TRBJ2-2	CASSLDRADTGELFF	TGCGCCAGCAGCTTGGACAGGGCGGACACCGGGGAGCTGTTTTTT
NA	NA	TRBV19	TRBJ1-2	CASSIRGDVNYGYTF	TGTGCCAGTAGTATTCGAGGGGATGTTAACTATGGCTACACCTTC
NA	NA	TRBV18	TRBJ1-5	CASSPTQDQPQHF	TGTGCCAGCTCGCCCACTCAGGATCAGCCCCAGCATTTT
many	NA	TRBV5-1	TRBJ2-5	CASSLDPQETQYF	TGTGCCAGCAGCCTCGACCCTCAAGAGACCCAGTACTTC
many	NA	TRBV13	TRBJ2-7	CASSNSIQASYEQYF	TGTGCCAGCAGCAATTCAATACAAGCCTCCTACGAGCAGTACTTC
few	NA	TRBV6-6	TRBJ2-3	CASSYGWDPQTDTQYF	TGTGCCAGCAGTTACGGATGGGACCCTCAGACAGATACGCAGTATTTT
many	TRBD1	TRBV30	TRBJ2-1	CAWRRDRYNEQFF	TGTGCCTGGAGGCGGGACAGGTACAATGAGCAGTTCTTC
NA	NA	TRBV10-3	TRBJ2-5	CAISVDLRETQYF	TGTGCCATCAGTGTTGACTTGAGGGAGACCCAGTACTTC
many	NA	TRBV28	TRBJ2-3	CASSPRPTDTQYF	TGTGCCAGCAGTCCGCGACCCACAGATACGCAGTATTTT
many	NA	TRBV30	TRBJ1-2	CAWTQGRYLGYGYTF	TGTGCCTGGACCCAGGGGCGATACCTAGGCTATGGCTACACCTTC
NA	NA	TRBV11-3	TRBJ1-3	CASSLAGTRGNTIYF	TGTGCCAGCAGCTTAGCAGGGACCCGTGGAAACACCATATATTTT
many	NA	TRBV7-2	TRBJ2-1	CASSLIVSGNEQFF	TGTGCCAGCAGCTTAATAGTTTCTGGCAATGAGCAGTTCTTC
many	TRBD1	TRBV5-1	TRBJ2-1	CASSSEQGRGYNEQFF	TGCGCCAGCAGCTCGGAACAGGGGCGAGGATACAATGAGCAGTTCTTC
many	NA	TRBV11-2	TRBJ2-5	CASSSQERGTQYF	TGTGCCAGCAGCTCACAGGAAAGGGGGACCCAGTACTTC